What follows is one TCR beta chain and its context. Its specificity is unknown. The data belong to a study of cytomegalovirus exposure and HLA in healthy donors. Primers included in the PCR were 60 Vbeta and 13 Jbeta primers. TCRdb's copy holds only in-frame clones and misses some; the assay was immunoSEQ multiplex PCR. This sample has 100,000 to 150,000 clones, with around 66% found just once. The germline V gene has CDR1 MDHEN and CDR2 SYDVKM. This CDR3 is built from 14 residues. V shed 3 bases and J 6 bases; nucleotides not matched to a gene: 5. Study conclusions and caveats: A few of the chains that were CMV-associated were confirmed in vitro to be specific for CMV antigens.

The source of this sequence is a woman in her forties in good health and CMV-seropositive. Sequences were obtained from PBMCs. The V call is TRBV28, the J call TRBJ1-5; the match to TRBD1 covers 7 bases. CDR3 bases: TGTGCCAGCAGTTTCATAGGGGGCGGTCAGCCCCAGCATTTT. Its protein is CASSFIGGGQPQHF.